What follows are 15 T cell receptor beta chains derived from one specimen sequenced in a study of T-cell reconstitution after alpha-beta-depleted transplantation in children. Preparation of the TCRbeta library involved a method that used unique molecular identifiers. A single record per CDR3 protein comes from TCRdb applying MiXCR to the PCR reads. The top ten hold approximately 4.2% of the sample, which has about 400,000 distinct CDR3 sequences, about 14% seen once. Sequencing used PBMCs, obtained from the stem cell graft. These receptor sequences come from a human donor who donated a stem cell graft to a child with Fanconi anemia.

This clonotype was seen repeatedly, ten times or more. The chain carries TRBV11-2 and TRBJ2-4; D call uncertain. The CDR3 contains 16 residues. Germline V gene sequence: CDR1 SGHAT, CDR2 FQNNGV. Trimming cost V 4 bases and J 3 bases, with 16 bases left between them. This chain's CDR3 is CASSSPLDIVKNIQYF. CDR3 bases: TGTGCCAGCAGCTCCCCGTTAGATATTGTCAAAAACATTCAGTACTTC.

The V call is TRBV6-2 or TRBV6-3, the J call TRBJ1-2; D call uncertain. CDR3 size: 13 residues. Trimming shortened V by 5 bases and J by 2 bases, and 9 bases separated the two germline ends. In germline, CDR1 is MNHEY, CDR2 SVGEGT. The CDR3 protein is CASSGQENYGYTF. DNA for the CDR3: TGTGCCAGCAGTGGTCAGGAGAACTATGGCTACACCTTC.

This clonotype was found a few times. The chain is built from TRBV7-9 and TRBJ1-5, with a possible D match to TRBD1 (6 bases). CDR1 and CDR2 from the germline V gene are SEHNR and FQNEAQ (reference sequence). Trimming removed 1 base at V and 6 bases at J, with 13 bases between. This CDR3 has 15 residues. CDR3 sequence: CASSLEGETTQPQHF. DNA of the CDR3: TGTGCCAGCAGCTTAGAGGGGGAAACTACTCAGCCCCAGCATTTT.

The chain carries TRBV7-8 and TRBJ2-7; D unclear. Germline lookup yields CDR1 SGHVS and CDR2 FQNEAQ. This CDR3 has 13 amino acids. The V end lost 5 bases, the J end lost 2 bases, and 10 bases lay between the germline ends. The DNA for the CDR3 is TGTGCCAGCAGCATACGGGCCCCCTACGAGCAGTACGTC. This encodes CASSIRAPYEQYV.

This clonotype was observed a few times. This sequence joins TRBV7-9 and TRBJ2-3, with D possibly TRBD2 on 7 matching bases. V was pared by 5 bases and J by 1 base, with 13 bases between. The germline CDR1 and CDR2 sequences are SEHNR and FQNEAQ (reference sequence). The length of the CDR3 is 15 residues. CDR3 sequence: CASSPTGLGTDTQYF. CDR3 bases: TGTGCCAGCAGCCCGACAGGACTAGGCACAGATACGCAGTATTTT.

In its sample, this clonotype was seen many times. V usage is TRBV5-1 and J usage is TRBJ2-2, with 7 bases fitting TRBD2. Germline V CDR1 and CDR2: SGHRS, YFSETQ. V lost 4 bases to trimming and J lost 7 bases; unmatched junction nucleotides: 13. The CDR3 loop spans 16 amino acids. The DNA for the CDR3 is TGCGCCAGCAGCCTAGCGGCGGGAGCCCGGGGCGGGGAGCTGTTTTTT. This codes for CASSLAAGARGGELFF. Together with reference TRBV5-1 and TRBJ2-2, the CDR3 gives the full variable domain: KAGVTQTPRYLIKTRGQQVTLSCSPISGHRSVSWYQQTPGQGLQFLFEYFSETQRNKGNFPGRFSGRQFSNSRSEMNVSTLELGDSALYLCASSLAAGARGGELFFGEGSRLTVL.

In its sample, this clonotype was seen a few times. V is TRBV24-1 and J is TRBJ2-3; the D gene is possibly TRBD1 (6 bases). The V gene lost 2 bases and the J gene lost 5 bases, with 13 bases spanning the gap. There are 15 residues in the CDR3. From germline, CDR1 is KGHDR and CDR2 SFDVKD. CDR3 sequence reads: CATSDSREGGDTQYF. In DNA form, the CDR3 reads TGTGCCACCAGTGATTCCCGCGAAGGGGGAGATACGCAGTATTTT.

This chain links TRBV28 with TRBJ2-7; TRBD2 matches 8 bases. Germline CDR1 reads MDHEN; CDR2 reads SYDVKM. The trim removed 1 base at V and 5 bases at J, leaving 4 bases unmatched. This CDR3 has 14 residues. CDR3 DNA sequence: TGTGCCAGCAGTTTATCGGGGGGGCTGAACGAGCAGTACTTC. The encoded protein is CASSLSGGLNEQYF.

This clonotype was detected ten times or more. V and J are TRBV27 and TRBJ1-5, with a tentative D call TRBD1 (6 bases). From germline, CDR1 is MNHEY and CDR2 SMNVEV (reference sequence). CDR3 length: 14 amino acids. Deletions cut 2 bases from V and 4 bases from J, with 9 bases between. The CDR3 sequence is CASSLGGRNQPQHF. The CDR3, as DNA: TGTGCCAGCAGTTTAGGGGGGCGGAATCAGCCCCAGCATTTT.

In this sample, this clonotype turned up a few times. CDR3 amino acids: CASSYSGLGAGPSNEQFF. The CDR3 coding sequence is TGTGCCAGCAGTTACTCTGGACTTGGAGCGGGGCCCTCCAATGAGCAGTTCTTC. V is TRBV6-2 or TRBV6-3 and J is TRBJ2-1; 7 bases map to TRBD2. This CDR3 comprises 18 residues. In germline, CDR1 is MNHEY, CDR2 SVGEGT. V shed 0 bases, J shed 6 bases, and the junction held 14 bases outside the gene matches.

Only a few counts were recorded for this clonotype. The rearrangement uses TRBV12-3 or TRBV12-4 and TRBJ1-1; possibly TRBD1 for D (5 bases). The CDR3 length is 11 residues. With 7 bases removed from V and 10 bases from J, the gap between germline ends came to 13 bases. The CDR3 is CASNPGTGAFF. The CDR3, as DNA: TGTGCCAGCAACCCCGGGACGGGAGCTTTCTTT.

Many counts were recorded for this clonotype. The chain is built from TRBV20-1 and TRBJ2-1; D is possibly TRBD1 (6 bases). CDR1 and CDR2 (germline): DFQATT, SNEGSKA (reference sequence). The CDR3 is 11 amino acids. V was shortened by 7 bases and J by 2 bases, with 6 bases between the two germline ends. CDR3 loop: CSGGPYNEQFF. The CDR3 DNA reads TGCAGTGGGGGGCCCTACAATGAGCAGTTCTTC.

In this sample, this clonotype turned up a few times. The chain couples TRBV12-3 or TRBV12-4 to TRBJ2-1; tentatively, D is TRBD2 (5 bases). This CDR3 region has 16 residues. V was cut by 1 base and J by 5 bases, with 15 bases left in between. The CDR3 region is CASSLGGSGRDNEQFF. Here the CDR3 DNA reads TGTGCCAGCAGTTTAGGTGGGTCGGGAAGAGACAATGAGCAGTTCTTC.

The table lists this clonotype with a few counts. The chain is built from TRBV6-1 and TRBJ1-2; D is unclear. From germline, CDR1 is MNHNS and CDR2 SASEGT. The CDR3 loop spans 14 amino acids. V was trimmed by 4 bases and J by 4 bases, leaving 13 bases between them. The DNA of the CDR3 is TGTGCCAGCAGTGCTACGGGCCCTCGCTATGGCTACACCTTC. Residues: CASSATGPRYGYTF.

This chain connects TRBV7-2 to TRBJ2-1, with 7 bases matching TRBD1. This CDR3 has 16 amino acids. Trimming removed 5 bases from V and 8 bases from J; junction bases left unmatched: 15. Germline lookup yields CDR1 SGHTA and CDR2 FQGNSA. CDR3 sequence reads: CASSPHFGTVSDEQFF. The CDR3 bases are TGTGCCAGCAGCCCGCATTTCGGGACAGTAAGTGATGAGCAGTTCTTC.